This T cell receptor (beta chain) was captured by sequencing in a study of blood T cells in healthy people across ages. Overall study findings and caveats: The CMV status of each donor remained undetermined, and this could have confounded shifts in expanded clonotypes. Investigators viewed diversity estimates from one million T cells as underestimates, the study reported. A roughly linear age-dependent decrease characterized TCR beta diversity per million T cells.

Trimming removed 4 bases at V and 2 bases at J, with 12 bases between. This CDR3 spans 14 amino acids. A second PCR, run for roughly 7 to 11 cycles, used a sample-barcoded 5' primer plus a J-beta primer mix. A tag from a template-switch adaptor with 12 random nucleotides marked each cDNA molecule. Via MiXCR, TCRdb re-called the 5' RACE reads, giving one row per CDR3 protein. The sample shows 1,100,000 or so distinct CDR3 sequences, 45% of them seen only once. To note about this clonotype: Its antigen is not identified.

Sequencing was performed on blood. The source of this sequence is a woman aged 60-75 years in good health. This chain links TRBV12-3 or TRBV12-4 with TRBJ2-7; tentative D call: TRBD1 (6 bases). The chain's CDR3 is CASSSRDKPYEQYF. In DNA, the CDR3 is TGTGCCAGCAGTTCCCGGGACAAACCCTACGAGCAGTACTTC.